At least ten counts were recorded for the clone carrying this T cell receptor beta chain. Its antigen remains unknown. Each CDR3 protein is one row after TCRdb ran MiXCR on the reads. The sample holds approximately 270,000 distinct CDR3 sequences; around 20% are singletons and the top ten take around 20%. The CDR3 is 18 residues long. Trimming removed 3 bases from V and 0 bases from J, with 20 bases in between. CDR1 and CDR2 from the germline V gene are LNHDA and SQIVND (reference sequence). This sample is part of a study of T cell repertoires in cytomegalovirus infection. The starting material was cultured PBMCs, obtained from culture after CMV antigen stimulation. This chain uses TRBV19 with TRBJ1-1, with D possibly TRBD1 on 6 matching bases. The receptor was isolated from a human donor in good health (CMV status not recorded). Some clones in this sample may be carry-over from other donors' samples. CDR3 amino acids: CASSILQGRRRMNTEAFF. CDR3 nucleotides: TGTGCCAGTAGTATCCTTCAGGGGAGACGTCGGATGAACACTGAAGCTTTCTTT.